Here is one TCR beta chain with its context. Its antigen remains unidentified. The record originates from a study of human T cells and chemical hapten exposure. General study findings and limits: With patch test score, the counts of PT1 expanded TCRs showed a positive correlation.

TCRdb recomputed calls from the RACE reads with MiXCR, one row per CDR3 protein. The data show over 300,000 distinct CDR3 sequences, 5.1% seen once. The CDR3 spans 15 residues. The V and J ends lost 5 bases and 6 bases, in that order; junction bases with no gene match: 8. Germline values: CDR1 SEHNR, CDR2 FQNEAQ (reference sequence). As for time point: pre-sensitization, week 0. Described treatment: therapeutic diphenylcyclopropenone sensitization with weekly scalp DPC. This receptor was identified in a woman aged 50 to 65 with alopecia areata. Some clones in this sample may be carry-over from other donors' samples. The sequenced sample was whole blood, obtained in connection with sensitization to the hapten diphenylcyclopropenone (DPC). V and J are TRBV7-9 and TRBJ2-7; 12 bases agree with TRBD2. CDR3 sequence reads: CASSPRLAGAAEQYF. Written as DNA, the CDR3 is TGTGCCAGCAGCCCAAGACTAGCGGGAGCGGCCGAGCAGTACTTC.